This T cell receptor (beta chain) was recorded in a study of T cells in Graves' hyperthyroidism and ophthalmopathy. Study results and limitations: Among thyroid clonotypes expanded above 0.001, most also appeared in blood.

This clonotype has just a few counts. Its antigen is unidentified. Graves' hyperthyroidism was deemed stable given no ophthalmopathy progression within 18 months. Trimming took 4 bases from V and 3 from J, leaving 11 bases between them. Germline V gene lookup returns CDR1 KGHDR and CDR2 SFDVKD. This CDR3 has 14 residues. Template material for amplifying TCR beta CDR3 regions consisted of RNA transcripts. TCR CDR3 underwent first-round RT-PCR with the HTBI primer set. TCRdb re-derived calls from the multiplex PCR reads in MiXCR, one entry per CDR3 protein. This table has a few hundred thousand distinct CDR3 sequences, more than 15% appearing once.

This chain joins TRBV24-1 and TRBJ2-5, with D unclear. Sequencing input: blood. The receptor's source is a woman under 40 with Graves' hyperthyroidism. CDR3 coding DNA: TGTGCCACCAGTGACCCCGCGCTGGAAGAGACCCAGTACTTC. Translated: CATSDPALEETQYF.